These 23 T cell receptor beta chains were all obtained from the same sample, sequenced in a study of T cells in narcolepsy. Repertoires were generated with immunoSEQ multiplex PCR, while TCRdb's copy carries only in-frame clones and drops some. The sample has over 25,000 clones; roughly four fifths are singletons. Material: CD45RA- memory CD4+ T cells from PBMCs. All receptors derive from a human donor with narcolepsy.

The chain combines TRBV9 with TRBJ1-2; possibly TRBD1 for D (5 bases). Germline lookup yields CDR1 SGDLS and CDR2 YYNGEE. Trimming pared 4 bases from V and 3 bases from J, leaving 13 bases between. This CDR3 region has 14 residues. This chain's CDR3 is CASSLRGAYYGYTF. CDR3 nucleotide sequence: TGTGCCAGCAGCCTCCGGGGCGCTTACTATGGCTACACCTTC.

The CDR3 loop is CASSSTSLRGEQYF. CDR3 coding DNA: TGTGCCAGCAGCTCAACCTCCCTTCGGGGCGAGCAGTACTTC. V is TRBV5-8 and J is TRBJ2-5; the D gene is possibly TRBD2 (5 bases). Near its end, the DNA agrees better with TRBJ2-7, so the J call may be wrong. CDR1 and CDR2 (germline): SGHTS, YDEGEE. CDR3 length equals 14 residues.

The chain couples TRBV11-2 to TRBJ1-1, with D perhaps TRBD1 (5 bases). The CDR3 runs to 14 residues. Germline CDR1 reads SGHAT; CDR2 reads FQNNGV. Trimming took 5 bases from V and 5 from J, leaving 15 bases between them. Written as DNA, the CDR3 is TGTGCCAGCAGCCCCGCAGCCGGGGGGACTGAAGCTTTCTTT. This translates into CASSPAAGGTEAFF.

This chain joins TRBV7-9 and TRBJ2-5; 13 bases line up with TRBD2. Looked up from germline, CDR1 is SEHNR and CDR2 is FQNEAQ (reference sequence). V trimming: 4 bases; J trimming: 4 bases; junction bases outside the gene matches: 3. This CDR3 comprises 15 residues. CDR3 protein: CASSSWTSGGETQYF. The DNA for the CDR3 is TGTGCCAGCAGCTCTTGGACTAGCGGGGGAGAGACCCAGTACTTC. Full variable domain (rest looked up from reference TRBV7-9 and TRBJ2-5): DTGVSQNPRHKITKRGQNVTFRCDPISEHNRLYWYRQTLGQGPEFLTYFQNEAQLEKSRLLSDRFSAERPKGSFSTLEIQRTEQGDSAMYLCASSSWTSGGETQYFGPGTRLLVL.

The rearrangement joins TRBV7-9 to TRBJ1-1; 7 bases match TRBD1. The CDR3 is made up of 14 amino acids. Germline CDR1 SEHNR, CDR2 FQNEAQ (reference sequence). V lost 5 bases to trimming and J lost 1 base; unmatched junction nucleotides: 4. The CDR3 DNA follows: TGTGCCAGCAGCCCGGGGACAGAGAACACTGAAGCTTTCTTT. Protein: CASSPGTENTEAFF.

V is TRBV5-1 and J is TRBJ2-1, with 11 bases identical to TRBD1. The V and J ends lost 1 base and 5 bases, in that order; junction bases with no gene match: 5. The CDR3 has 16 amino acids. The germline V gene encodes CDR1 SGHRS and CDR2 YFSETQ. Here the CDR3 DNA reads TGCGCCAGCAGCTTGCGGCTGGGACAGGGGGACAATGAGCAGTTCTTC. It codes for CASSLRLGQGDNEQFF.

In DNA form, the CDR3 reads TGCGCCAGCAGCTCCATGACAGGGCAAAACATTCAGTACTTC. It encodes CASSSMTGQNIQYF. V usage is TRBV4-1 and J usage is TRBJ2-4; 7 nucleotides line up with TRBD1. The V segment lost 5 bases and the J segment 5 bases; nucleotides outside the gene matches: 6. Germline values: CDR1 MGHRA, CDR2 YSYEKL. The CDR3 is 14 amino acids.

This chain uses TRBV9 with TRBJ2-3; 11 nucleotides match TRBD2. This CDR3 contains 18 residues. Germline CDR1 and CDR2: SGDLS and YYNGEE. V lost 2 bases to trimming and J lost 0 bases; unmatched junction nucleotides: 8. This CDR3 reads CASSVVAGGSLSTDTQYF. For the CDR3, the DNA is TGTGCCAGCAGCGTTGTAGCGGGGGGGTCCCTTAGCACAGATACGCAGTATTTT.

V is TRBV7-8 and J is TRBJ1-5, with TRBD1 matching 10 bases. This CDR3 has 18 amino acids. The V and J ends lost 1 base and 7 bases, in that order; junction bases with no gene match: 13. Germline lookup yields CDR1 SGHVS and CDR2 FQNEAQ. CDR3 in DNA: TGTGCCAGCAGCTTAGATACTCGGGGACAGGGGACCTGGCAGCCCCAGCATTTT. Translated: CASSLDTRGQGTWQPQHF.

The chain employs TRBV5-1 and TRBJ1-2; 10 nucleotides agree with TRBD1. The CDR3 sequence is 14 residues long. Germline V gives CDR1 SGHRS, CDR2 YFSETQ. V trimming: 3 bases; J trimming: 3 bases; junction bases outside the gene matches: 2. This chain's CDR3 is CASSWDRGDYGYTF. The CDR3 coding sequence is TGCGCCAGCAGCTGGGACAGGGGTGACTATGGCTACACCTTC.

This chain connects TRBV6-5 to TRBJ2-7, with 8 bases identical to TRBD1. CDR1 is MNHEY and CDR2 is SVGAGI in the germline V gene. The CDR3 consists of 12 residues. J was trimmed by 2 bases and V by 10 bases; bases with no gene match: 4. DNA for the CDR3: TGTGCCACCGGGACAGGAGCCTACGAGCAGTACTTC. This gives the protein CATGTGAYEQYF.

V usage is TRBV7-3 and J usage is TRBJ1-2; TRBD1 agrees at 8 bases. Germline-derived CDR1 and CDR2 are SGHTA and FQGTGA. The V segment lost 5 bases and the J segment 7 bases; nucleotides outside the gene matches: 18. The CDR3 consists of 17 residues. CDR3 residues: CASSVMPGTGDGIGYTF. CDR3 coding DNA: TGTGCCAGCAGCGTGATGCCGGGGACAGGTGATGGGATTGGCTACACCTTC.

The chain combines TRBV7-2 with TRBJ2-1; 7 bases are a match to TRBD1. The CDR3 has 17 residues. V lost 5 bases to trimming and J lost 3 bases; unmatched junction nucleotides: 13. Germline values: CDR1 SGHTA, CDR2 FQGNSA. DNA for the CDR3: TGTGCCAGCAGCCGGAATAGAGAGAGGACAGGCTACAATGAGCAGTTCTTC. This translates into CASSRNRERTGYNEQFF.

This chain joins TRBV5-1 and TRBJ1-1, with 9 bases lining up with TRBD1. The CDR3 is made up of 15 amino acids. The V gene end was trimmed by 5 bases and the J gene end by 6 bases; junction bases not matched to a gene: 11. Germline V CDR1 and CDR2: SGHRS, YFSETQ. The CDR3 reads CASRSTGTGKAEAFF. CDR3 nucleotide sequence: TGCGCCAGCAGATCAACCGGGACAGGGAAGGCTGAAGCTTTCTTT.

This chain links TRBV5-1 with TRBJ2-3, with 8 bases aligning to TRBD2. V was pared by 0 bases and J by 3 bases, with 3 bases of the junction left unmatched. The germline V gene has CDR1 SGHRS and CDR2 YFSETQ. The CDR3 length is 15 residues. CDR3 loop: CASSLVGGATDTQYF. CDR3 coding DNA: TGCGCCAGCAGCTTGGTCGGGGGGGCAACAGATACGCAGTATTTT.

The chain carries TRBV6-5 and TRBJ1-1; 9 nucleotides line up with TRBD1. Germline assignment: CDR1 MNHEY and CDR2 SVGAGI. CDR3 length: 12 amino acids. J lost 11 bases, V lost 6 bases, and 7 bases had no gene match. Written as DNA, the CDR3 is TGTGCCAGCAGACGGACAGGGGAGCGGGCTTTCTTT. It codes for CASRRTGERAFF.

This chain connects TRBV5-8 to TRBJ2-2; perhaps TRBD1 as D (5 bases). The CDR3 loop spans 15 amino acids. The V gene's germline CDR1 is SGHTS and CDR2 YDEGEE. The V gene lost 4 bases and the J gene lost 7 bases, with 17 bases spanning the gap. The CDR3 loop is CASSQHRQTYGELFF. The CDR3 region has the DNA TGTGCCAGCAGCCAACATCGACAGACTTACGGGGAGCTGTTTTTT.

The chain joins TRBV5-5 to TRBJ1-1, with D tentatively TRBD1 (5 bases). CDR1 SGHKS and CDR2 YYEKEE come from the germline V gene (reference sequence). Deletions cut 2 bases from V and 0 bases from J, with 14 bases between. The CDR3 sequence is 16 residues long. The CDR3 reads CASSFRVGEVNTEAFF. CDR3 DNA: TGTGCCAGCAGCTTTCGGGTGGGGGAGGTGAACACTGAAGCTTTCTTT.

This clone has only a few counts. The gene calls are TRBV28 and TRBJ2-3; the match to TRBD2 covers 8 bases. The V gene end was trimmed by 6 bases and the J gene end by 10 bases; junction bases not matched to a gene: 12. The germline V gene encodes CDR1 MDHEN and CDR2 SYDVKM. The CDR3 sequence is 14 residues long. CDR3 sequence: CASSTGRVGFSQYF. Written as DNA, the CDR3 is TGTGCCAGCAGCACCGGGAGGGTGGGTTTTTCGCAGTATTTT.

This clone was recorded a few times. V is TRBV6-1 and J is TRBJ1-2, with D hard to call. CDR1 is MNHNS and CDR2 is SASEGT in the germline V gene. Trimming left V 7 bases short and J 8 bases short, with 11 bases between. This CDR3 is 11 amino acids long. The CDR3 protein is CASNQGRGYTF. DNA of the CDR3: TGTGCCAGCAACCAAGGGAGGGGCTACACCTTC.

The chain is built from TRBV4-3 and TRBJ1-4, with no clear D. V shed 1 base and J shed 5 bases, with 11 bases lying between them. CDR3 length: 15 amino acids. From germline, CDR1 is LGHNA and CDR2 YSLEER. The CDR3 coding sequence is TGCGCCAGCAGCCAAGTTTGGGCCGCAAATGAAAAACTGTTTTTT. Translating gives CASSQVWAANEKLFF.

The rearrangement uses TRBV18 and TRBJ1-2; weak D call: TRBD1 (5 bases). The CDR3 spans 17 residues. Trimming stripped 2 bases from V and 2 bases from J, with 18 bases between. Germline V lookup: CDR1 KGHSH, CDR2 LQKENI. The CDR3 protein is CASSPSAGTATNYGYTF. The CDR3 DNA sequence: TGTGCCAGCTCACCATCCGCCGGGACGGCTACCAACTATGGCTACACCTTC.

A single count supports this clone. The CDR3 region is CASSLEAWGTTEAFF. The DNA of the CDR3 is TGTGCCAGCAGCTTAGAAGCCTGGGGAACCACTGAAGCTTTCTTT. This rearrangement joins TRBV7-9 to TRBJ1-1; unclear D gene. The CDR3 length is 15 residues. Germline V CDR1 and CDR2: SEHNR, FQNEAQ (reference sequence). V lost 1 base, J lost 4 bases, and 13 bases lay in between.